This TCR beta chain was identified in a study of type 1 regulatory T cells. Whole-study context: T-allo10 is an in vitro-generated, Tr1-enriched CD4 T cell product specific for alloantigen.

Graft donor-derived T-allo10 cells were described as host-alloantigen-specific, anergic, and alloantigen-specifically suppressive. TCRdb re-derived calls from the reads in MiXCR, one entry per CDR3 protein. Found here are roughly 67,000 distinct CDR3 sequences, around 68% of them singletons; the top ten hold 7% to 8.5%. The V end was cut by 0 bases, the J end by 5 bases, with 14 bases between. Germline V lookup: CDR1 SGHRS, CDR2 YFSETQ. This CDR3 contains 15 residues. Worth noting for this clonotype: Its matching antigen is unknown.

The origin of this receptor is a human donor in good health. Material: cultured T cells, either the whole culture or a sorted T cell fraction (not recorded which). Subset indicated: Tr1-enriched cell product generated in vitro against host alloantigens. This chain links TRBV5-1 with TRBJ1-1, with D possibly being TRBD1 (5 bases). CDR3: CASSLAEGRRTEAFF. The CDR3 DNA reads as TGCGCCAGCAGCTTGGCCGAGGGGAGGAGGACTGAAGCTTTCTTT.